The 29 T cell receptor beta chains below come from one sample, sequenced in a study of T cell responses to AZD1222 COVID-19 vaccine. Some clones are missing from TCRdb's copy, which holds only in-frame ones; the method was immunoSEQ multiplex PCR. This table has about 180,000 clones, almost 90% appearing once. This sample comprised peripheral blood, obtained on day 0 of AZD1222 vaccination. Receptors originate from an adult in good health.

V gene TRBV3-1 (or the pseudogene TRBV3-2) combines with J gene TRBJ1-5, with D perhaps TRBD1 (5 bases). The V end lost 0 bases, the J end lost 7 bases, and 10 bases lay between the germline ends. In germline, CDR1 is LGHDT, CDR2 YNNKEL (reference sequence). CDR3 length equals 14 residues. The CDR3 spells CASSQDGGGQPQHF. DNA of the CDR3: TGTGCCAGCAGCCAAGATGGGGGTGGACAGCCCCAGCATTTT.

The V gene is TRBV3-1 (or the pseudogene TRBV3-2), the J gene TRBJ1-2, with D possibly being TRBD1 (6 bases). This CDR3 spans 15 amino acids. V dropped 1 base and J dropped 6 bases, with 15 bases sitting between them. Germline V gene sequence: CDR1 LGHDT, CDR2 YNNKEL (reference sequence). CDR3 bases: TGTGCCAGCAGCCAAGCGTGGGGGGCAGGGGATGGCTACACCTTC. This codes for CASSQAWGAGDGYTF.

The chain combines TRBV30 with TRBJ1-2; 7 bases align to TRBD1. CDR1 and CDR2 from the germline V gene are GTSNPN and SVGIG (reference sequence). There are 11 residues in the CDR3. J was trimmed by 8 bases and V by 3 bases; bases with no gene match: 3. The DNA of the CDR3 is TGTGCCTGGAGACAGGGGAACGGCTACACCTTC. Residues: CAWRQGNGYTF.

The gene calls are TRBV30 and TRBJ1-2; the D is unclear. Germline CDR1 and CDR2: GTSNPN and SVGIG (reference sequence). V was shortened by 8 bases and J by 4 bases, with 11 bases between the two germline ends. The CDR3 loop spans 11 amino acids. The CDR3 sequence: CAGSEGYGYTF. The CDR3 DNA reads TGTGCCGGGTCGGAGGGCTATGGCTACACCTTC.

This sequence joins TRBV28 and TRBJ1-2; D remains unclear. The CDR3 sequence is 16 residues long. CDR1 and CDR2 from the germline V gene are MDHEN and SYDVKM. With 8 bases removed from V and 0 bases from J, the gap between germline ends came to 19 bases. CDR3 sequence: CASRSGGVYSNYGYTF. The CDR3 bases are TGTGCCAGCCGGTCGGGAGGAGTCTATTCTAACTATGGCTACACCTTC.

The V gene is TRBV3-1 (or the pseudogene TRBV3-2), the J gene TRBJ1-2, with D hard to call. The CDR3 spans 13 residues. Germline CDR1 is LGHDT and CDR2 is YNNKEL (reference sequence). The V end lost 1 base, the J end lost 4 bases, and 7 bases lay between the germline ends. The CDR3 nucleotides read TGTGCCAGCAGCCAAGGGTCTAGCTATGGCTACACCTTC. This translates into CASSQGSSYGYTF.

The chain uses TRBV24-1 and TRBJ2-3; 7 bases are a match to TRBD2. The junction had 13 bases not matched to a gene; V was cut back by 6 bases and J by 2 bases. The CDR3 extends over 17 amino acids. Germline CDR1 is KGHDR and CDR2 is SFDVKD. The CDR3: CATSPGPGAGLTDTQYF. The DNA for the CDR3 is TGTGCCACCAGTCCCGGGCCCGGAGCGGGGCTCACAGATACGCAGTATTTT.

This chain connects TRBV7-8 to TRBJ2-2, with a possible D match to TRBD1 (5 bases). Germline V CDR1 and CDR2: SGHVS, FQNEAQ. The CDR3 spans 14 residues. V was shortened by 10 bases and J by 6 bases, with 18 bases between the two germline ends. DNA for the CDR3: TGTGCCACCCAGGGTTCTTATAGTGCCGGGGAGCTGTTTTTT. Protein product: CATQGSYSAGELFF. The full variable domain, its missing parts supplied by reference TRBV7-8 and TRBJ2-2, is GAGVSQSPRYKVAKRGQDVALRCDPISGHVSLFWYQQALGQGPEFLTYFQNEAQLDKSGLPSDRFFAERPEGSVSTLKIQRTQQEDSAVYLCATQGSYSAGELFFGEGSRLTVL.

This clone was detected a few times. The CDR3 reads CASSFGNTEAFF. CDR3 DNA: TGTGCCAGCAGCTTCGGGAACACTGAAGCTTTCTTT. The chain has TRBV7-9 and TRBJ1-1; D gene uncertain. CDR3 size: 12 residues. V was shortened by 3 bases and J by 1 base, with 3 bases between the two germline ends. Germline V gene data show CDR1 as SEHNR and CDR2 as FQNEAQ (reference sequence).

The chain carries TRBV7-3 and TRBJ1-1; TRBD1 matches 8 bases. This CDR3 is 11 amino acids long. CDR1 SGHTA and CDR2 FQGTGA come from the germline V gene. V was clipped by 5 bases and J by 10 bases; unmatched bases: 3. The CDR3 reads CASSAGGRAFF. In DNA, the CDR3 is TGTGCCAGCAGCGCAGGGGGCCGAGCTTTCTTT.

The sample holds one count of this clone. The chain recombines TRBV13 with TRBJ2-5; D tentatively fits TRBD1 or TRBD2 (6 bases each). The length of the CDR3 is 13 residues. CDR1 and CDR2 (germline): PRHDT, FYEKMQ (reference sequence). V was cut by 3 bases and J by 5 bases, with 10 bases left in between. The CDR3 bases are TGTGCCAGCAGCTTCCAGGGGAGGGAGACCCAGTACTTC. Translating gives CASSFQGRETQYF.

V gene TRBV19 combines with J gene TRBJ2-3, with 7 bases fitting TRBD1. The CDR3 spans 14 residues. J was trimmed by 4 bases and V by 7 bases; bases with no gene match: 8. Germline V lookup: CDR1 LNHDA, CDR2 SQIVND (reference sequence). CDR3 bases: TGTGCCAGTAAGGAAACAGGGGCCGCAGATACGCAGTATTTT. Protein: CASKETGAADTQYF.

This chain uses TRBV4-1 with TRBJ2-3, with TRBD2 matching 11 bases. With V trimmed by 1 base and J by 2 bases, 8 bases remained unmatched. Per the germline V gene, CDR1 is MGHRA and CDR2 is YSYEKL. The CDR3 totals 18 residues. The CDR3 loop reads CASSQGPGTSGYTDTQYF. CDR3 bases: TGCGCCAGCAGCCAAGGCCCCGGGACTAGCGGCTACACAGATACGCAGTATTTT.

The chain combines TRBV27 with TRBJ1-1; a possible D gene is TRBD1 (5 bases). Germline V gene data show CDR1 as MNHEY and CDR2 as SMNVEV (reference sequence). V shed 4 bases and J shed 1 base, with 7 bases lying between them. The CDR3 is 13 amino acids. The CDR3 sequence is CASSWGENTEAFF. In nucleotides, the CDR3 is TGTGCCAGCAGTTGGGGGGAGAACACTGAAGCTTTCTTT.

This clone was detected only a few times. This chain uses TRBV19 with TRBJ2-2; D call uncertain. This CDR3 region has 13 residues. V lost 7 bases and J 3 bases, leaving 9 bases between the germline ends. Germline V gene lookup returns CDR1 LNHDA and CDR2 SQIVND (reference sequence). CDR3 protein: CASTPLDTGELFF. The CDR3 DNA is TGTGCCAGTACCCCTTTGGACACCGGGGAGCTGTTTTTT. Based on the CDR3 plus reference TRBV19 and TRBJ2-2, the full variable domain is DGGITQSPKYLFRKEGQNVTLSCEQNLNHDAMYWYRQDPGQGLRLIYYSQIVNDFQKGDIAEGYSVSREKKESFPLTVTSAQKNPTAFYLCASTPLDTGELFFGEGSRLTVL.

The chain uses TRBV3-1 (or the pseudogene TRBV3-2) and TRBJ2-3, with 11 bases aligning to TRBD2. This CDR3 has 18 residues. Germline CDR1 and CDR2: LGHDT and YNNKEL (reference sequence). With V trimmed by 0 bases and J by 2 bases, 7 bases remained unmatched. The CDR3 reads CASSQDAPGLAATDTQYF. As DNA, the CDR3 is TGTGCCAGCAGCCAAGATGCCCCGGGACTAGCGGCCACAGATACGCAGTATTTT.

This chain uses TRBV30 with TRBJ1-3; D gene ambiguous. Germline V gives CDR1 GTSNPN, CDR2 SVGIG (reference sequence). The CDR3 is 12 amino acids. Trimming pared 0 bases from V and 6 bases from J, leaving 6 bases between. The chain's CDR3 is CAWSVSENTIYF. The CDR3 region has the DNA TGTGCCTGGAGTGTTTCAGAAAACACCATATATTTT.

This sequence joins TRBV9 and TRBJ1-3; 8 bases are shared with TRBD1. CDR1 and CDR2 (germline): SGDLS, YYNGEE. Trimming removed 0 bases from V and 0 bases from J; junction bases left unmatched: 5. The CDR3 runs 17 residues. The CDR3 is CASSVAGQGSSGNTIYF. The CDR3 bases are TGTGCCAGCAGCGTAGCCGGACAGGGAAGCTCTGGAAACACCATATATTTT.

The chain links TRBV3-1 (or the pseudogene TRBV3-2) to TRBJ1-6, with D perhaps matching TRBD1 (5 bases). There are 13 residues in the CDR3. From germline, CDR1 is LGHDT and CDR2 YNNKEL (reference sequence). With 7 bases removed from V and 6 bases from J, the gap between germline ends came to 10 bases. The CDR3 region is CASTSRGNSPLHF. CDR3 DNA sequence: TGTGCCAGCACCAGTAGGGGTAATTCACCCCTCCACTTT.

The chain is built from TRBV4-2 and TRBJ2-5; 10 bases line up with TRBD2. The CDR3 extends over 18 amino acids. J gave up 3 bases and V 0 bases, and 10 bases lay outside the gene matches. In germline, CDR1 is LGHNA, CDR2 YNFKEQ. The DNA for the CDR3 is TGTGCCAGCAGCCAAGATCTAGCGGGGGAAGATCTTAAAGAGACCCAGTACTTC. Its protein is CASSQDLAGEDLKETQYF.

V is TRBV4-3 and J is TRBJ1-2; the D gene is possibly TRBD1 (5 bases). The germline V gene has CDR1 LGHNA and CDR2 YSLEER. The CDR3 runs to 14 residues. Trimming removed 0 bases from V and 4 bases from J, with 9 bases in between. The CDR3 reads CASSQDRGVYGYTF. CDR3 sequence (DNA): TGCGCCAGCAGCCAAGATCGGGGGGTCTATGGCTACACCTTC.

This chain links TRBV11-2 with TRBJ1-2; D not certain. The CDR3 covers 13 residues. Looked up from germline, CDR1 is SGHAT and CDR2 is FQNNGV. V lost 1 base and J lost 4, with 7 bases in between. CDR3 coding DNA: TGTGCCAGCAGCTTAGGGGCGACCTATGGCTACACCTTC. Translated: CASSLGATYGYTF.

The chain recombines TRBV6-2 or TRBV6-3 with TRBJ2-7; weak D call: TRBD1 (6 bases). V was cut by 6 bases and J by 3 bases, with 12 bases left in between. This CDR3 has 13 residues. Germline CDR1 reads MNHEY; CDR2 reads SVGEGT. The CDR3 coding sequence is TGTGCCAGCAGCCCGATACAGGGCTACGAGCAGTACTTC. It is translated as CASSPIQGYEQYF.

This chain joins TRBV19 and TRBJ2-7, with D unclear. Trimming cost V 3 bases and J 1 base, with 10 bases left between them. CDR1 LNHDA and CDR2 SQIVND come from the germline V gene (reference sequence). The CDR3 is 14 residues long. This chain's CDR3 is CASSIDPDSYEQYF. The CDR3 nucleotides read TGTGCCAGTAGTATCGATCCGGATTCCTACGAGCAGTACTTC.

The V gene is TRBV29-1, the J gene TRBJ1-1; D is unresolved. Germline CDR1 reads SQVTM; CDR2 reads ANQGSEA. Trimming removed 4 bases from V and 3 bases from J, with 12 bases in between. The CDR3 covers 13 residues. The CDR3: CSVAASQYTEAFF. CDR3 DNA: TGCAGCGTTGCGGCCAGTCAGTACACTGAAGCTTTCTTT.

The rearrangement joins TRBV18 to TRBJ2-7, with D possibly matching TRBD1 (6 bases). The CDR3 loop spans 13 amino acids. Trimming took off 6 bases at V and 5 bases at J, with 14 bases between the two ends. CDR1 is KGHSH, CDR2 LQKENI, per germline. The CDR3, as DNA: TGTGCCAGCTCGGACAGTACCGCAGACGAGCAGTACTTC. Amino acid sequence: CASSDSTADEQYF.

This chain links TRBV6-5 with TRBJ1-1; the D is unclear. Germline V gene sequence: CDR1 MNHEY, CDR2 SVGAGI. The V gene lost 2 bases and the J gene lost 7 bases, with 5 bases spanning the gap. The CDR3 runs to 11 residues. Here the CDR3 reads CASSYKDEAFF. In nucleotides, the CDR3 is TGTGCCAGCAGTTACAAGGATGAAGCTTTCTTT.

This CDR3 reads CASSLKTGTDWFF. In DNA, the CDR3 is TGCGCCAGCAGCTTGAAAACCGGGACCGATTGGTTCTTC. The V and J genes are TRBV5-1 and TRBJ2-1; D is tentatively TRBD1 or TRBD2 (5 bases each). The CDR3 sequence is 13 residues long. V was trimmed by 1 base and J by 15 bases, leaving 17 bases between them. Germline CDR1 and CDR2: SGHRS and YFSETQ.

V is TRBV30 and J is TRBJ2-5, with TRBD1 matching over 8 bases. With 3 bases clipped from V and 2 bases from J, the junction kept 5 bases outside the gene matches. CDR3 length: 14 residues. Germline V gene data show CDR1 as GTSNPN and CDR2 as SVGIG (reference sequence). In nucleotides, the CDR3 is TGTGCCTGGAGCTCCGGACAGGGACAAGAGACCCAGTACTTC. This codes for CAWSSGQGQETQYF.